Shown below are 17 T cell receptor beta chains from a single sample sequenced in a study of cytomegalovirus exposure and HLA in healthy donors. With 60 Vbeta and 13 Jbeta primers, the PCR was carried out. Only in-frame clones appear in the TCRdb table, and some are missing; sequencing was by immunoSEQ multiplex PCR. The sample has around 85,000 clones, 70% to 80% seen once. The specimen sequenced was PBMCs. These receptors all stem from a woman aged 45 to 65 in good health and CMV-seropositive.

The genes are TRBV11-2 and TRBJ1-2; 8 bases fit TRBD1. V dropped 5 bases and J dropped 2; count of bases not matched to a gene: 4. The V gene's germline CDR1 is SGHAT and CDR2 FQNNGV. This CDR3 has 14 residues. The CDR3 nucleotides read TGTGCCAGCAGCCGACAGGGGATGAACTATGGCTACACCTTC. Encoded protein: CASSRQGMNYGYTF.

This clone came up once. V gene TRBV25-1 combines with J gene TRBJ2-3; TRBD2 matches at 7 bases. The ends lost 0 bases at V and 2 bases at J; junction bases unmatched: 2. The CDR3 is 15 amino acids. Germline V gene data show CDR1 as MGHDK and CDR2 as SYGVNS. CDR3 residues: CASSEYSGTTDTQYF. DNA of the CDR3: TGTGCCAGCAGTGAATACAGCGGGACCACAGATACGCAGTATTTT.

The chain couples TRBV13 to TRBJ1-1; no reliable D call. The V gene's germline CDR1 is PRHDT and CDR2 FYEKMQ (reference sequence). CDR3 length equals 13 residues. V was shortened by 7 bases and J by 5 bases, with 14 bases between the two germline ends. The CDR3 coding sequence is TGTGCCAGCACCACGGGAAGGCGGACTGAAGCTTTCTTT. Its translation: CASTTGRRTEAFF.

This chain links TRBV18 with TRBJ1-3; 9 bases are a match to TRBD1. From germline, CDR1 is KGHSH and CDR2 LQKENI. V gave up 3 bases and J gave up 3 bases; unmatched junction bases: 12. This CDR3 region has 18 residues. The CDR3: CASSPEPGTGTLGNTIYF. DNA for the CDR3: TGTGCCAGCTCACCCGAGCCCGGGACAGGGACTCTTGGAAACACCATATATTTT. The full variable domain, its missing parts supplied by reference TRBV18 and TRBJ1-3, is NAGVMQNPRHLVRRRGQEARLRCSPMKGHSHVYWYRQLPEEGLKFMVYLQKENIIDESGMPKERFSAEFPKEGPSILRIQQVVRGDSAAYFCASSPEPGTGTLGNTIYFGEGSWLTVV.

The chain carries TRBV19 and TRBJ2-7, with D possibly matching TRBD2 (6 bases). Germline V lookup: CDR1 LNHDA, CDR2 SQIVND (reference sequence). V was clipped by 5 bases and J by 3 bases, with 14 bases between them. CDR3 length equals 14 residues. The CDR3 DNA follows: TGTGCCAGTAGTTGGGGGGTTGGAGTCTACGAGCAGTACTTC. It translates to CASSWGVGVYEQYF. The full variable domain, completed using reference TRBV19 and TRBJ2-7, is DGGITQSPKYLFRKEGQNVTLSCEQNLNHDAMYWYRQDPGQGLRLIYYSQIVNDFQKGDIAEGYSVSREKKESFPLTVTSAQKNPTAFYLCASSWGVGVYEQYFGPGTRLTVT.

CDR3 sequence reads: CASSYSTTGYGYTF. The CDR3, as DNA: TGTGCCAGCAGTTACTCGACGACAGGGTATGGCTACACCTTC. The chain is built from TRBV6-5 and TRBJ1-2; TRBD1 matches at 7 bases. The CDR3 covers 14 residues. CDR1 and CDR2 from the germline V gene are MNHEY and SVGAGI. Trimming took 0 bases from V and 5 from J; bases not matched to a gene: 3.

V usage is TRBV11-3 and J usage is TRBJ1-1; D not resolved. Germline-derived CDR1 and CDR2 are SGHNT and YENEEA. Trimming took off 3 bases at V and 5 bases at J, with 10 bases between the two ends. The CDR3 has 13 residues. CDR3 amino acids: CASSFSIVTEAFF. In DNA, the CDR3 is TGTGCCAGCAGCTTTTCCATAGTAACTGAAGCTTTCTTT.

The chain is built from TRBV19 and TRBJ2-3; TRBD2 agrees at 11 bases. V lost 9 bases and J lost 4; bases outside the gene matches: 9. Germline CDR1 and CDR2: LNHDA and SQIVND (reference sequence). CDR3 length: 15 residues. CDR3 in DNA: TGTGCCAGCGACCATAGCGGGGGGGCTTCAGATACGCAGTATTTT. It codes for CASDHSGGASDTQYF.

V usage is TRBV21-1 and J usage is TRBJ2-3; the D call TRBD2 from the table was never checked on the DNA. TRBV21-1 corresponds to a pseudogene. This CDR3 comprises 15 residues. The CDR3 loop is CATRLTGGVGDTQYF. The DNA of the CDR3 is TGTGCCACCAGACTAACGGGGGGAGTCGGAGATACGCAGTATTTT.

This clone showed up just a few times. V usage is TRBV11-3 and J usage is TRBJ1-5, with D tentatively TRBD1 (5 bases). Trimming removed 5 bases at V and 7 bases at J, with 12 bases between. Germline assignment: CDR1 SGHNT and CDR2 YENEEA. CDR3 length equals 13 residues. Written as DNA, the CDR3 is TGTGCCAGCAGCACTCGAACAGGACAGCCCCAGCATTTT. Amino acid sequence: CASSTRTGQPQHF.

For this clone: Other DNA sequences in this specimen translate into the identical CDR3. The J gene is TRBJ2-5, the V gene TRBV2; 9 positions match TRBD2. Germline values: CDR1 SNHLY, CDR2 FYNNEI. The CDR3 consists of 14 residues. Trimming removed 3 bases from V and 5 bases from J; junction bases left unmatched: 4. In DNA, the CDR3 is TGTGCCAGCAGTGATATGCGGGGGGGGGAGACCCAGTACTTC. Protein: CASSDMRGGETQYF.

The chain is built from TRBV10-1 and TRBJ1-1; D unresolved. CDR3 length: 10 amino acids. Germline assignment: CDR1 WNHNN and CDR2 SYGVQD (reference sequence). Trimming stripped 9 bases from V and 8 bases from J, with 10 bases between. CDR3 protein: CARLGAEAFF. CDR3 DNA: TGCGCCAGGTTGGGCGCAGAAGCTTTCTTT.

The CDR3 here is CASSLARTGRWYEQYF. The CDR3, as DNA: TGTGCCAGCAGCTTGGCCAGGACAGGAAGATGGTACGAGCAGTACTTC. This sequence joins TRBV5-6 and TRBJ2-7; 7 bases match TRBD1. Looked up from germline, CDR1 is SGHDT and CDR2 is YYEEEE. The CDR3 extends over 16 amino acids. V lost 0 bases, J lost 4 bases, and 10 bases stayed unmatched.

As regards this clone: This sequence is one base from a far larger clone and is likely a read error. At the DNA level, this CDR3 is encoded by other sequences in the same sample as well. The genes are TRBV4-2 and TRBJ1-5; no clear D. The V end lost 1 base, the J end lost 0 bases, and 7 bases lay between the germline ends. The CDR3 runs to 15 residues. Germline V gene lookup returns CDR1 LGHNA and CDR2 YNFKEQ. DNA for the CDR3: TGTGCCAGCAGCCAAGCTGGCAGTAGCAATCAGCCCCAGCATTTT. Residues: CASSQAGSSNQPQHF.

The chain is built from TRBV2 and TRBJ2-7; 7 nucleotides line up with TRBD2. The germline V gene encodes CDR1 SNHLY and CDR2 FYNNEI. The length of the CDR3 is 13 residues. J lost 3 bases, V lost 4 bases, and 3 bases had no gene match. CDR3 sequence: CASSGTRSYEQYV. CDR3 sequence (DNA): TGTGCCAGCAGTGGGACTAGAAGCTACGAGCAGTACGTC.

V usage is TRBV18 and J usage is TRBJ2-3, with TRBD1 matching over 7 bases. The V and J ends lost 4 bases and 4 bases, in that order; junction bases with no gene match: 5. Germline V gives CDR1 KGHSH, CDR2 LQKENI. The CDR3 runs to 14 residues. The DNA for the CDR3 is TGTGCCAGCTCACGAGGGGGCGCCGCAGATACGCAGTATTTT. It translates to CASSRGGAADTQYF.

CDR3 nucleotide sequence: TGTGCCTGGAAATTGCGGGGACCCAACACCGGGGAGCTGTTTTTT. As protein: CAWKLRGPNTGELFF. This sequence joins TRBV30 and TRBJ2-2; perhaps TRBD2 as D (6 bases). V was pared by 4 bases and J by 2 bases, with 14 bases between. This CDR3 region has 15 residues. The germline V gene has CDR1 GTSNPN and CDR2 SVGIG (reference sequence).